This paragraph covers one TCR beta chain sequence. Its antigen has not been determined. The sample holds no much larger clone one base away, and base qualities are not on file. The source of the sample is a study of blood T cells in healthy people across ages (dated by TCRdb to 2014 to 2015). Background for the entire study: Template switching captured roughly one uniquely barcoded TCR beta cDNA molecule per two T cells in model experiments. Using deep sequencing normalized with unique cDNA molecular identifiers, the study measured how TCR beta repertoire diversity changes with age. The donors were divided into four age groups: young (average around 16 years), middle-aged (under 40), aged (around 59) and long-lived (about 80). To avoid experimental bias, donors of different ages were distributed randomly across sequencing lanes. The study analyzed two additional independent replicas of 1 million unique cDNA reads from the same blood draw for two donors, one aged 18 to 29 and one aged 80 or older. The full study reports these points: There was a strong correlation between observed TCR beta diversity and the percentage of naive T cells measured by flow cytometry. Total diversity estimates from one million sequenced T cells were considered lower bounds and underestimates. Donor CMV infection status was unknown, potentially confounding age-related changes in expanded clonotypes. Observed TCR beta diversity per million T cells fell roughly linearly with age, and a significant reduction was already apparent by age around 39. The long-lived group showed more naive CD4+ T cells, fewer expanded clones and increased TCR diversity than the aged group, suggesting age selection. Conclusive comparison of naive and antigen-experienced compartments was prevented by the profiling of bulk unsorted PBMCs.

The library was produced with 5' RACE. This sample was sequenced with an Illumina HiSeq 2500. The second PCR ran for roughly 6 to 11 cycles and used a J-beta primer mix along with a sample-barcoded 5' primer. Each TCR beta cDNA molecule received a unique molecular identifier from a template-switch 5' adaptor carrying 12 random nucleotides. Each sample yielded at least 3 million CDR3-containing paired-end reads. All of the RNA was converted into first-strand cDNA using the Mint cDNA synthesis kit, with a TRBC-specific oligonucleotide serving as the primer. Following uracil-DNA glycosylase treatment, all cDNA underwent a first 18-cycle PCR with the universal primers M1SS and BC2_uni_R. Per the authors' processing: Normalization of each sample was performed by random selection of 1 million high-quality reads, each carrying a distinct molecular identifier. Instead of being binned into consensus sequences, reads that shared molecular identifiers were thrown out. MiTCR, with a Q25 quality threshold and the strictest error-elimination algorithm, was used for CDR3 identification, clonotype clustering and error correction. Lower-bound total TCR beta diversity was estimated with a nonparametric unseen species model using Euler transformation. TCRdb trimmed the raw reads at Q25, called clones with MiXCR and kept productive beta chains. Rows are combined by CDR3 protein, so each entry shows the most common genes and DNA. Here the V and J calls rest on TCRdb's processing, not on the authors' analysis. The table for this sample lists some 550,000 distinct CDR3 sequences; around half of them were counted only once. The top ten clones comprise 20% to 25% of the sample.

Systemically healthy Caucasian individuals from Russia, 39 in total and aged about 6 to 95 years, were included as donors. Each donor gave about 9.7 milliliters of peripheral blood, drawn into EDTA-treated Vacutainer tubes. Ficoll-Paque density-gradient centrifugation was used to isolate PBMCs, with at least 6.5 million per sample. Trizol reagent was used to extract total RNA from the PBMCs, yielding at least 5.5 micrograms per sample. The percentages of naive CD45RAhigh/CD27high T cells were determined by flow cytometry on a PBMC aliquot from every donor. V is clipped by 1 base and J by 2 bases, and the sequence between their germline boundaries is 8 bases long. The cysteine opens and the phenylalanine closes a CDR3 of 14 amino acids. The sequence is cut down to CDR3 DNA, 42 bases in frame from base 1. Sequences MGHDK (CDR1) and SYGVNS (CDR2) are obtained from the germline V gene.

The sample comprised blood. This TCR derives from a man older than 75 in good health. The chain is encoded by TRBV25-1 joined to TRBJ2-5; no D gene can be assigned with confidence. The nucleotide sequence is TGTGCCAGCAGTGAATTGGCCGTACAAGAGACCCAGTACTTC. Translated, it gives CASSELAVQETQYF.